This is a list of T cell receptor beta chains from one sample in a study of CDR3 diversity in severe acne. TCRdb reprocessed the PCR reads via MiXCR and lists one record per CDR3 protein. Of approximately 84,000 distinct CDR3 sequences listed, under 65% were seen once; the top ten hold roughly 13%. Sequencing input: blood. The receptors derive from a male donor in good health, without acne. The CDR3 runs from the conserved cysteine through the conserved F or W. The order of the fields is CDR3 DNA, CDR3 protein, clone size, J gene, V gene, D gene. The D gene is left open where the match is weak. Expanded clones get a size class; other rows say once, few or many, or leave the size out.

DNA: TGCAGTGCTGTTCCCGGGACAGTTGGTTACGAGCAGTACTTC
CDR3: CSAVPGTVGYEQYF
size: NA
J: TRBJ2-7
V: TRBV20-1
D: TRBD1

DNA: TGCAGTGCTCGCCCCAGCGGGGAGCTGTTTTTT
CDR3: CSARPSGELFF
size: NA
J: TRBJ2-2
V: TRBV20-1
D: NA

DNA: TGTGCCAGCAGGGAGCGGACTGAAGCTTTCTTT
CDR3: CASRERTEAFF
size: NA
J: TRBJ1-1
V: TRBV10-3
D: NA

DNA: TGTGCCAGCACCGGGGGGGCTGTCACCTACGAGCAGTACTTC
CDR3: CASTGGAVTYEQYF
size: NA
J: TRBJ2-7
V: TRBV6-6
D: TRBD2

DNA: TGTGCCAGCAGCTTTGGGGACAGGGCGAACACTGAAGCTTTCTTT
CDR3: CASSFGDRANTEAFF
size: NA
J: TRBJ1-1
V: TRBV5-6
D: TRBD1

DNA: TGCAGTCCTCGGGGCTACGAGCAGTACTTC
CDR3: CSPRGYEQYF
size: NA
J: TRBJ2-7
V: TRBV20-1
D: NA

DNA: TGTGCCAGCAGCTACCGCACCCCTACTGAAGCTTTCTTT
CDR3: CASSYRTPTEAFF
size: few
J: TRBJ1-1
V: TRBV7-8
D: NA

DNA: TGTGCCAGCAGTTACCCACGGGAGTCCGTGGAAAAGCTGTTTTTT
CDR3: CASSYPRESVEKLFF
size: few
J: TRBJ1-4
V: TRBV6-2/TRBV6-3
D: NA

DNA: TGTGCCAGCAGTGGGTTGGGGTTGCAGCCCCAGCATTTT
CDR3: CASSGLGLQPQHF
size: NA
J: TRBJ1-5
V: TRBV2
D: NA

DNA: TGTGCCAGTAGCCCAAAAATTTACAGGAGGAGTGCCCAAGAGACCCAGTACTTC
CDR3: CASSPKIYRRSAQETQYF
size: NA
J: TRBJ2-5
V: TRBV19
D: NA

DNA: TGTGCCAGCAGTGAACGGGGGCTCGACACTGAAGCTTTCTTT
CDR3: CASSERGLDTEAFF
size: many
J: TRBJ1-1
V: TRBV6-1
D: NA

DNA: TGCAGTGCTAGAGGGTGGAGGAGCGGCCACGAGCAGTACTTC
CDR3: CSARGWRSGHEQYF
size: NA
J: TRBJ2-7
V: TRBV20-1
D: NA

DNA: TGTGCCAGCAGCCCAACATCCGGGACAGGGTATGAAAAACTGTTTTTT
CDR3: CASSPTSGTGYEKLFF
size: NA
J: TRBJ1-4
V: TRBV11-2
D: TRBD1

DNA: TGTGCCAGCAGTGCGCGACAGGGAGGAGAGACCCAGTACTTC
CDR3: CASSARQGGETQYF
size: NA
J: TRBJ2-5
V: TRBV2
D: NA

DNA: TGCAGTGCTGTTCCTAGCGCGCAAGAGACCCAGTACTTC
CDR3: CSAVPSAQETQYF
size: once
J: TRBJ2-5
V: TRBV20-1
D: NA

DNA: TGTGCCAGCAGTCTGGGAGGGGACTACGAGCAGTACTTC
CDR3: CASSLGGDYEQYF
size: NA
J: TRBJ2-7
V: TRBV6-1
D: TRBD2

DNA: TGTGCCACACAGGGTCAGGACTATGGCTACACCTTC
CDR3: CATQGQDYGYTF
size: many
J: TRBJ1-2
V: TRBV24-1
D: NA

DNA: TGCGCCAGCAGCTTGGCGGGGGGGGGGGCGGGGGAGACCCAGTACTTC
CDR3: CASSLAGGGAGETQYF
size: NA
J: TRBJ2-5
V: TRBV5-1
D: TRBD2

DNA: TGCGCCAGCAGTGCCGGGACAGCCTATGGCTACACCTTC
CDR3: CASSAGTAYGYTF
size: NA
J: TRBJ1-2
V: TRBV10-2
D: TRBD1

DNA: TGCGCCAGCAGCTTGGTGGCTAGTACGTCCAATGAGCAGTTCTTC
CDR3: CASSLVASTSNEQFF
size: many
J: TRBJ2-1
V: TRBV5-1
D: NA

DNA: TGCGCCAGCAGTCCAGGGAGAGAGACCCAGTACTTC
CDR3: CASSPGRETQYF
size: medium-sized
J: TRBJ2-5
V: TRBV10-2
D: NA

DNA: TGTGCCAGCTCACCACTGGGCAGATCGAACACTGAAGCTTTCTTT
CDR3: CASSPLGRSNTEAFF
size: many
J: TRBJ1-1
V: TRBV18
D: NA

DNA: TGTGCCAGCAGCTTAGGGAGTAGCGGGAGGGGGGAGACCCAGTACTTC
CDR3: CASSLGSSGRGETQYF
size: NA
J: TRBJ2-5
V: TRBV7-2
D: TRBD2

DNA: TGTGCCAGCAGCCTGGAAACCGGGGACAGACCCGAAGCTTTCTTT
CDR3: CASSLETGDRPEAFF
size: NA
J: TRBJ1-1
V: TRBV4-2
D: TRBD1

DNA: TGCAGTGCCAGCAGTGGGACTAGCGGACTCTACGAGCAGTACTTC
CDR3: CSASSGTSGLYEQYF
size: NA
J: TRBJ2-7
V: TRBV20-1
D: TRBD2

DNA: TGCAGCGCCCAGGAGGGGGCTGGCGACGAGCAGTACTTC
CDR3: CSAQEGAGDEQYF
size: NA
J: TRBJ2-7
V: TRBV29-1
D: NA

DNA: TGCGCCAGCAGCTCAGGGACGGACACTGAAGCTTTCTTT
CDR3: CASSSGTDTEAFF
size: NA
J: TRBJ1-1
V: TRBV5-1
D: NA

DNA: TGTGCCAGCAGTTTGGGGGGCGGCACACCCCCCGAGGCGTTCTTC
CDR3: CASSLGGGTPPEAFF
size: few
J: TRBJ2-1
V: TRBV28
D: NA

DNA: TGCGCCAGCAGCTTAACAGGGAATTCACCCCTCCACTTT
CDR3: CASSLTGNSPLHF
size: medium-sized
J: TRBJ1-6
V: TRBV5-1
D: NA

DNA: TGCAGCCCTCGGGACAGGGTTGGCGAGCAGTACTTC
CDR3: CSPRDRVGEQYF
size: NA
J: TRBJ2-7
V: TRBV29-1
D: TRBD1

DNA: TGTGCCAGCAGTGCCGGGGAAGATACGCAGTATTTT
CDR3: CASSAGEDTQYF
size: NA
J: TRBJ2-3
V: TRBV7-3
D: NA

DNA: TGTGCCAGCAGGACGAAGCCGGACTACGAGCAGTACTTC
CDR3: CASRTKPDYEQYF
size: NA
J: TRBJ2-7
V: TRBV28
D: NA

DNA: TGTGCCAGTAGTGTAACCCGGGACACTTTGGGGGGCTACACCTTC
CDR3: CASSVTRDTLGGYTF
size: NA
J: TRBJ1-2
V: TRBV19
D: NA

DNA: TGTGCCAGCAGCCCTCACGGAGTCAACGAGCGGTACTTC
CDR3: CASSPHGVNERYF
size: NA
J: TRBJ2-7
V: TRBV12-3/TRBV12-4
D: NA

DNA: TGTGCCAGCAGTGGCGGGGGGGAGACCCAGTACTTC
CDR3: CASSGGGETQYF
size: NA
J: TRBJ2-5
V: TRBV6-4
D: TRBD2

DNA: TGTGCCAGCAGTTTAGTAGCGGGAGGGAATGAGCAGTTCTTC
CDR3: CASSLVAGGNEQFF
size: NA
J: TRBJ2-1
V: TRBV12-3/TRBV12-4
D: TRBD2

DNA: TGTGCCAGCAGCGGATCATATGGCTACACCTTC
CDR3: CASSGSYGYTF
size: few
J: TRBJ1-2
V: TRBV9
D: NA

DNA: TGCAGTGCTAGAGCTGAAACCGGGACAGACTACGAGCAGTACTTC
CDR3: CSARAETGTDYEQYF
size: NA
J: TRBJ2-7
V: TRBV20-1
D: TRBD1

DNA: TGTGCCATCAGTGAGTCGAAAGGACTAGCGGAAGAGACCCAGTACTTC
CDR3: CAISESKGLAEETQYF
size: NA
J: TRBJ2-5
V: TRBV10-3
D: TRBD2

DNA: TGCGCCAGCAGTGGCGACAGGGGACCCAATCAGCCCCAGCATTTT
CDR3: CASSGDRGPNQPQHF
size: NA
J: TRBJ1-5
V: TRBV10-1
D: TRBD1

DNA: TGTGCCAGCAGTTTAATCCGGGATTCACCCCTCCACTTT
CDR3: CASSLIRDSPLHF
size: many
J: TRBJ1-6
V: TRBV27
D: NA

DNA: TGTGCCAGCAGCGTTGGAGCGCTTAGCAATCAGCCCCAGCATTTT
CDR3: CASSVGALSNQPQHF
size: NA
J: TRBJ1-5
V: TRBV2
D: NA

DNA: TGTGCCAGCAGTCAACAGGGGGGGGATACGCAGTATTTT
CDR3: CASSQQGGDTQYF
size: NA
J: TRBJ2-3
V: TRBV7-9
D: NA

DNA: TGTGCCAGCTCACCAAAGAGGACAGGCGGATCTGGGGCCAACGTCCTGACTTTC
CDR3: CASSPKRTGGSGANVLTF
size: NA
J: TRBJ2-6
V: TRBV19
D: TRBD1

DNA: TGTGCCACCAGGCCCGGGACAGAGAGCGGGGAGCTGTTTTTT
CDR3: CATRPGTESGELFF
size: NA
J: TRBJ2-2
V: TRBV24-1
D: TRBD1

DNA: TGTGCCAGCAGTTACCACAAACAGGGCCCCTACGAGCAGTACTTC
CDR3: CASSYHKQGPYEQYF
size: NA
J: TRBJ2-7
V: TRBV10-3
D: NA

DNA: TGTGCCAGCAGTTACTCCCTAGCGGCTAGCACAGATACGCAGTATTTT
CDR3: CASSYSLAASTDTQYF
size: many
J: TRBJ2-3
V: TRBV6-5
D: TRBD2

DNA: TGTGCCAGCAACCACCGGGACAGGTACAAACGCAATGAGCAGTTCTTC
CDR3: CASNHRDRYKRNEQFF
size: NA
J: TRBJ2-1
V: TRBV7-9
D: TRBD1

DNA: TGTGCCAGCAGCTTAGCAGCCCCGCGGGATGAAGCTTTCTTT
CDR3: CASSLAAPRDEAFF
size: many
J: TRBJ1-1
V: TRBV7-2
D: NA

DNA: TGTGCCAGTAGTTCGGGTGGGGGGCAAGAGACCCAGTACTTC
CDR3: CASSSGGGQETQYF
size: many
J: TRBJ2-5
V: TRBV19
D: NA

DNA: TGCAGTGCTAGGACCCCGGTGGGGGCGAACACCATATATTTT
CDR3: CSARTPVGANTIYF
size: many
J: TRBJ1-3
V: TRBV20-1
D: NA

DNA: TGCAGTGCTACCGACGGGTACTCTGGGGCCAACGTCCTGACTTTC
CDR3: CSATDGYSGANVLTF
size: NA
J: TRBJ2-6
V: TRBV20-1
D: NA

DNA: TGTGCCATCAGTGACCAAATGCGACAGGGGACTGAAGCTTTCTTT
CDR3: CAISDQMRQGTEAFF
size: few
J: TRBJ1-1
V: TRBV10-3
D: TRBD1